This passage covers 4 T cell receptor beta chains from one sample sequenced in a study of CD8 T cells in ankylosing spondylitis. General observations from the study: Made up of eight highly homologous variants, a TCR beta motif appeared characteristic of ankylosing spondylitis blood.

One entry per CDR3 protein results from TCRdb running MiXCR on the 5' RACE reads. The table shows 800,000 to 900,000 distinct CDR3 sequences, with 10% to 15% occurring only once. These receptors are not linked to any known antigen. Sequences were obtained from blood, either unsorted or a sorted T cell fraction (not recorded which). These receptors all stem from a male donor with ankylosing spondylitis.

This chain uses TRBV6-1 with TRBJ1-5; no clear D gene. The CDR3 runs 15 residues. The germline CDR1 and CDR2 sequences are MNHNS and SASEGT. V was pared by 5 bases and J by 0 bases, with 11 bases between. The CDR3: CASSINLYSNQPQHF. The CDR3 DNA reads TGTGCCAGCAGTATAAACCTCTATAGCAATCAGCCCCAGCATTTT.

J is TRBJ2-1 and V is TRBV5-4; 7 bases are shared with TRBD1. CDR1 is SGHNT, CDR2 YYREEE, per germline (reference sequence). Trimming cost V 4 bases and J 0 bases; bases outside gene matches: 7. CDR3 size: 16 residues. The CDR3 loop is CASSLKTGSSYNEQFF. The CDR3 DNA follows: TGTGCCAGCAGCCTGAAGACAGGGAGCTCCTACAATGAGCAGTTCTTC.

This clonotype showed up many times. The genes are TRBV20-1 and TRBJ2-5, with 13 bases aligning to TRBD2. Germline CDR1 reads DFQATT; CDR2 reads SNEGSKA (reference sequence). The CDR3 extends over 18 amino acids. V shed 4 bases, J shed 1 base, and the junction held 12 bases outside the gene matches. The CDR3 region is CSATKLAGGYLLQETQYF. DNA for the CDR3: TGCAGTGCTACGAAACTAGCGGGAGGGTACCTCCTCCAAGAGACCCAGTACTTC.

The rearrangement links TRBV4-3 to TRBJ2-1; TRBD2 might be the D (5 bases). Trimming left V 4 bases short and J 3 bases short, with 19 bases between. This CDR3 has 17 amino acids. CDR1 LGHNA and CDR2 YSLEER come from the germline V gene. As DNA, the CDR3 is TGCGCCAGCAGCCCACATCCCCTCAGCGGAGACTACAATGAGCAGTTCTTC. Protein product: CASSPHPLSGDYNEQFF.